What follows describes a single TCR beta chain. As yet, its antigen is unknown. The data belong to a study of blood T cells in healthy people across ages. Study-level findings and limits: Unsorted PBMC input precluded a conclusive naive versus antigen-experienced comparison.

PCR was performed a second time for roughly 7 to 12 cycles using a sample-barcoded 5' primer and a J-beta primer mix. TCRdb recomputed calls from the 5' RACE reads with MiXCR, one row per CDR3 protein. The sample lists around 500,000 distinct CDR3 sequences, around a quarter occurring once. Germline V gene lookup returns CDR1 MDHEN and CDR2 SYDVKM. The CDR3 runs 16 residues. Trimming shortened V by 1 base and J by 1 base, and 11 bases separated the two germline ends. These sequences were also reported in another study, on T cells of mothers and their children. This second report adds: Each mother yielded more than 9 million TCR beta CDR3 reads. Each child yielded about 3 million reads. The study found slightly higher but non-significant overlap in related versus unrelated mother-child pairs.

The receptor comes from a boy younger than 10 in good health. The V gene is TRBV28, the J gene TRBJ2-4, with D perhaps TRBD1 (6 bases). The specimen sequenced was blood. The DNA for the CDR3 is TGTGCCAGCAGTTTATTTTCTCAGGGGGCCAAAAACATTCAGTACTTC. Translation gives CASSLFSQGAKNIQYF.